This is a list of T cell receptor beta chains from one sample in a study of response to subunit inactivated influenza vaccine. TCRdb re-called the RT-PCR reads with MiXCR, one entry per CDR3 protein. The table includes some 500,000 distinct CDR3 sequences, approximately 15% detected once. Specimen: CD4+ T cells sorted from PBMCs, collected roughly 24 months after vaccination. Source of these receptors: a man in his fifties or sixties who received an inactivated influenza vaccine. CDR3s include the opening cysteine and the closing phenylalanine or tryptophan. D genes are given only for firm matches. Clone size is given for some rows only: seen once, a few or many times, or a class if the clone is expanded.

V	size	J	D	DNA	CDR3
TRBV28	-	TRBJ1-1	TRBD1	TGTGCCAGCAGTTTCCCGGGACAGGGGCTCCTACCGAAAGCTTTCTTT	CASSFPGQGLLPKAFF
TRBV20-1	few	TRBJ2-1	-	TGCAGTGCTAGAGATCTCCGGGGCCACAATGAGCAGTTCTTC	CSARDLRGHNEQFF
TRBV24-1	-	TRBJ2-7	-	TGTGCCACCAGTGATTCTCGAGAGCAGTACTTC	CATSDSREQYF
TRBV11-2	-	TRBJ2-5	-	TGTGCCAGCAGCTTAGATCTCGGACACGGTGACTTC	CASSLDLGHGDF
TRBV7-6	-	TRBJ1-3	-	TGTGCCAGCAGCCGGTCCGGGGCCTCTGGAAACACCATATATTTT	CASSRSGASGNTIYF
TRBV3-1	-	TRBJ1-6	-	TGTGCCAGCAGCCAACCCGGATCCTGGCAGGCCAATAATTCACCCCTCCACTTT	CASSQPGSWQANNSPLHF
TRBV5-1	few	TRBJ1-4	TRBD1	TGCGCCAGCAGCTTGGAGGGACAGGGGAAACTGTTTTTT	CASSLEGQGKLFF
TRBV10-3	-	TRBJ2-2	-	TGTGCCATCAGGGGGTCTAGCGAAAAAAACACCGGGGAGCTGTTTTTT	CAIRGSSEKNTGELFF
TRBV20-1	few	TRBJ1-5	TRBD1	TGCAGTGCTAGTGGAGCAGGGGGTCAGCCCCAGCATTTT	CSASGAGGQPQHF
TRBV20-1	-	TRBJ2-7	TRBD2	TGCAGTGCTAACCGGGGGGGACTCGGGGAGCAGTACTTC	CSANRGGLGEQYF
TRBV5-1	-	TRBJ2-1	TRBD1	TGCGCCAGCAGCTCAGGACAGGCCTTGGAGCAGTTCTTC	CASSSGQALEQFF
TRBV19	-	TRBJ2-5	TRBD2	TGTGCCAGTAGTAAGCAGGGTGGACTAGCGGGGATCCAAGAGACCCAGTACTTC	CASSKQGGLAGIQETQYF
TRBV20-1	few	TRBJ2-1	-	TGCAGTGCTTCGGATGTCCATGAGCAGTTCTTC	CSASDVHEQFF
TRBV20-1	many	TRBJ2-2	-	TGCAGTGCTAAGGAATGGGCGGCGAACACCGGGGAGCTGTTTTTT	CSAKEWAANTGELFF
TRBV6-5	many	TRBJ1-5	-	TGTGCCAGCAGTTCCAGGGAGAATCAGCCCCAGCATTTT	CASSSRENQPQHF
TRBV11-2	-	TRBJ2-4	-	TGTGCCAGCAGCGACACTAGATTAGCCAAAAACATTCAGTACTTC	CASSDTRLAKNIQYF
TRBV2	-	TRBJ1-4	TRBD1	TGTGCCAGCAGAAACAGGGGGGCTAATGAAAAACTGTTTTTT	CASRNRGANEKLFF
TRBV5-1	few	TRBJ1-1	-	TGCGCCAGCAGCGCCCGGGACTTCGGAGGAACTGAAGCTTTCTTT	CASSARDFGGTEAFF